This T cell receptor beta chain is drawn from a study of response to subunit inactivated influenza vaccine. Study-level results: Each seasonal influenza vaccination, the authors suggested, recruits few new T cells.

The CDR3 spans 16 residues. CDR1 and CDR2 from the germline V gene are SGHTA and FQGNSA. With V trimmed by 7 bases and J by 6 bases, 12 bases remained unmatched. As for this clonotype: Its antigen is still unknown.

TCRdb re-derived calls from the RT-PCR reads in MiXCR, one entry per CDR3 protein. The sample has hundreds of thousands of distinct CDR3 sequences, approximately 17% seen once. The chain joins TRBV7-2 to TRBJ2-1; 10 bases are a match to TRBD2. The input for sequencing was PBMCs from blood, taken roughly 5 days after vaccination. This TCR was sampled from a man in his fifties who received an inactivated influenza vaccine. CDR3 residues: CASMPASGGPINEQFF. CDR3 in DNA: TGTGCCAGCATGCCGGCTAGCGGGGGTCCAATCAATGAGCAGTTCTTC.